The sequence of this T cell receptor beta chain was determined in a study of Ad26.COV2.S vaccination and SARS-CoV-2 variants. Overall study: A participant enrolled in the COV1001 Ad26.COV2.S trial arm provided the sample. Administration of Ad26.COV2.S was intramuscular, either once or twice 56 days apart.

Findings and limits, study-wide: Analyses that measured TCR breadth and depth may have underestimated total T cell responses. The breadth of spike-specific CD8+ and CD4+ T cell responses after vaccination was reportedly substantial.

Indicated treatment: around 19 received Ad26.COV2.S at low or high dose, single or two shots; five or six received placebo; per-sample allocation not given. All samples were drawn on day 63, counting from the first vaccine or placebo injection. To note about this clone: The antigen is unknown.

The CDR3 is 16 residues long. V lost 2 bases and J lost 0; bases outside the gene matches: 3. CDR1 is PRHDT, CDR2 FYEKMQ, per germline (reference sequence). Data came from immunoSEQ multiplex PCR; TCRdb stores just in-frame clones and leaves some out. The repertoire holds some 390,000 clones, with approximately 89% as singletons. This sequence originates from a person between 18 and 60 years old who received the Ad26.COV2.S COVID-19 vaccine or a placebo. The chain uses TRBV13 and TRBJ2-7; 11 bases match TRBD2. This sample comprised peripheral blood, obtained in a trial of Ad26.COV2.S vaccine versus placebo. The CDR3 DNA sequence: TGTGCCAGCAGCTTAACTAGCGGGAGATTCTCCTACGAGCAGTACTTC. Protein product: CASSLTSGRFSYEQYF.